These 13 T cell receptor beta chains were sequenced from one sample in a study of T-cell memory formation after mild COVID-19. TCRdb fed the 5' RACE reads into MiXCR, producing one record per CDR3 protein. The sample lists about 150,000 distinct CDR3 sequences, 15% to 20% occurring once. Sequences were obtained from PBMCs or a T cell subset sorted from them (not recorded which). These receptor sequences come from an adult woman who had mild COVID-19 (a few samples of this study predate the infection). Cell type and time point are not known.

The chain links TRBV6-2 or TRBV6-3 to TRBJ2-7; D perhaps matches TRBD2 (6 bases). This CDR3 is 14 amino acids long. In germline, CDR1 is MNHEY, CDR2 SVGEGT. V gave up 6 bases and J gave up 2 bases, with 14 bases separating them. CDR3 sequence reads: CASSPPGRAYEQYF. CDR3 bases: TGTGCCAGCAGCCCCCCCGGGAGAGCCTACGAGCAGTACTTC.

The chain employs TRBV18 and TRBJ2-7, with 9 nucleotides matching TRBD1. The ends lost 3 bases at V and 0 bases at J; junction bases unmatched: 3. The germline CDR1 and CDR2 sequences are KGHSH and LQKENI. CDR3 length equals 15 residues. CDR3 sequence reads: CASSPVTGGSYEQYF. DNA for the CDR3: TGTGCCAGCTCACCTGTGACAGGGGGCTCCTACGAGCAGTACTTC.

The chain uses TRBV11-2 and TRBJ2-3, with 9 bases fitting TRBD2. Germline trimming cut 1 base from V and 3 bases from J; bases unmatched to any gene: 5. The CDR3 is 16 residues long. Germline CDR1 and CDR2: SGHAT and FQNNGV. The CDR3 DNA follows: TGTGCCAGCAGCTTAGGCGCGGGGGGGTTGACAGATACGCAGTATTTT. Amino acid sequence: CASSLGAGGLTDTQYF.

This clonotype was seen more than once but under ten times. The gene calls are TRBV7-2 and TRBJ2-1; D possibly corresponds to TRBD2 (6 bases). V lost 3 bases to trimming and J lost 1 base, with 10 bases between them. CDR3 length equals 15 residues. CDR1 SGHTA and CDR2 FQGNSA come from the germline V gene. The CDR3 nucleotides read TGTGCCAGCAGCTTGTCAGGGACTTCCTACAATGAGCAGTTCTTC. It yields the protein CASSLSGTSYNEQFF.

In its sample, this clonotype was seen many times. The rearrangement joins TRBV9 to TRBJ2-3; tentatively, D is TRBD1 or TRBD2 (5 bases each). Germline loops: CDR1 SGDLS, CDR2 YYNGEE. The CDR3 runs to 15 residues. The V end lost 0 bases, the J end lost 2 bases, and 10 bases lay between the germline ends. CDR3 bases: TGTGCCAGCAGCGTAGTGGGGGAATACACAGATACGCAGTATTTT. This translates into CASSVVGEYTDTQYF.

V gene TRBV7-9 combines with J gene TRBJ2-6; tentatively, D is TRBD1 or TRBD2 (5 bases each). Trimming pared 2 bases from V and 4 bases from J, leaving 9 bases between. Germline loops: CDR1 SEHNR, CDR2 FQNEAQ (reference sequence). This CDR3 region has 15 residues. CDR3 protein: CASSLQGVGANVLTF. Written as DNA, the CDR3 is TGTGCCAGCAGCTTACAGGGAGTCGGGGCCAACGTCCTGACTTTC.

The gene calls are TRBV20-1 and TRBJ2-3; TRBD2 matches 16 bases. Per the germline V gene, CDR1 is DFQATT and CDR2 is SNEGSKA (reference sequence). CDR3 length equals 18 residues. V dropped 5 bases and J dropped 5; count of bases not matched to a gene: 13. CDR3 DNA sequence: TGCAGTGCTGACGCCGGGACTAGCGGGAGGGCCTCGGTAGATACGCAGTATTTT. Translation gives CSADAGTSGRASVDTQYF.

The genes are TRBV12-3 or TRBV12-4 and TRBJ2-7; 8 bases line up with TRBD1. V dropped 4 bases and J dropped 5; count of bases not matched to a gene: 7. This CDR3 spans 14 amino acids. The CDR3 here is CASSWKDRDHEQYF. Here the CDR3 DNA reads TGTGCCAGCAGTTGGAAGGACAGGGATCACGAGCAGTACTTC.

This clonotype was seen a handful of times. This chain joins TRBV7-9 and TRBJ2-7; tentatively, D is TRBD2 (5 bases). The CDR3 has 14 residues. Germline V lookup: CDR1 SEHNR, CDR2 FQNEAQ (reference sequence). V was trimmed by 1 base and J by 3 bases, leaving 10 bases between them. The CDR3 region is CASSLDGGYYEQYF. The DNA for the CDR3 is TGTGCCAGCAGCTTAGACGGAGGCTACTACGAGCAGTACTTC.

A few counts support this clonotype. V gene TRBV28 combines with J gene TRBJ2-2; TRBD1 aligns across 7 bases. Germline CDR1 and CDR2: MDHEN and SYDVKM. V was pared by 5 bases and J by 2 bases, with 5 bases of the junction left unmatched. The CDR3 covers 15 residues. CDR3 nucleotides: TGTGCCAGCAGTGTACAGGGGCCCAACACCGGGGAGCTGTTTTTT. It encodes CASSVQGPNTGELFF.

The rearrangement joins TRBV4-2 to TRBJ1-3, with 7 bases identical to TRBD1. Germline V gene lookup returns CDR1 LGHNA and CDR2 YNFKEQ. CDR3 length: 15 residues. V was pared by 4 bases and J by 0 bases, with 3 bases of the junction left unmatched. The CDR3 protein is CASSRGTVSGNTIYF. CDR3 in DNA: TGTGCCAGCAGCCGCGGGACAGTCTCTGGAAACACCATATATTTT.

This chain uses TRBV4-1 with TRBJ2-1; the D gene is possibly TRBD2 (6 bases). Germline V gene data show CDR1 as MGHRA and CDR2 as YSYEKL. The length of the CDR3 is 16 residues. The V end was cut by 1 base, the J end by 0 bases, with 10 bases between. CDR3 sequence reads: CASSQVLAASYNEQFF. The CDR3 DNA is TGCGCCAGCAGCCAAGTACTAGCCGCCTCCTACAATGAGCAGTTCTTC.

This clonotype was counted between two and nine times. CDR3 in DNA: TGTGCCTGGACTTCAGGGGCGTACACTGAAGCTTTCTTT. It yields the protein CAWTSGAYTEAFF. The chain employs TRBV30 and TRBJ1-1, with D possibly TRBD1 on 6 matching bases. The CDR3 extends over 13 amino acids. Trimming left V 4 bases short and J 3 bases short, with 12 bases between. The germline CDR1 and CDR2 sequences are GTSNPN and SVGIG (reference sequence).